This T cell receptor beta chain emerged from a study of blood T cell repertoires in COVID-19. As for the study in general: There were acute and convalescent COVID-19 samples, and they came from the United States, Italy and Spain. T cells, B-cell-depleted T cells, or PBMCs supplied cDNA or gDNA.

Germline loops: CDR1 MNHEY, CDR2 SMNVEV (reference sequence). This CDR3 has 11 residues. Clones were sequenced by immunoSEQ multiplex PCR, and TCRdb holds only the in-frame ones, with some missing. Among thousands of clones listed, 80% to 90% were seen once. The receptor was isolated from a human donor in a cohort sampled during active COVID-19. Sequencing was carried out using peripheral blood. The genes are TRBV27 and TRBJ2-1, with 7 bases aligning to TRBD2. The chain's CDR3 is CATSRYNEQFF. In DNA form, the CDR3 reads TGTGCGACTAGCAGGTACAATGAGCAGTTCTTC.